The source of this T cell receptor (beta chain) is a study of T cell repertoires in cytomegalovirus infection. Turning to the study itself: Shared public TCR beta signatures pointed to both CMV infection and a matching HLA type.

Study-wide results and caveats: CMV carriers with the relevant HLA were identified by cumulative public TCR beta family frequency. Clonotypes of TCR beta that were HLA-C-restricted and CMV-specific dominated the ex vivo response.

With respect to this clonotype: Its antigen remains unknown.

The length of the CDR3 is 21 residues. Germline V gene lookup returns CDR1 MDHEN and CDR2 SYDVKM. The trim removed 5 bases at V and 3 bases at J, leaving 17 bases unmatched. TCRdb processed the reads anew with MiXCR; each CDR3 protein has one entry. The data contain approximately 160,000 distinct CDR3 sequences, approximately 17% of them seen just once; the ten biggest clones take up around 20%. This TCR was recovered from a human donor in good health (CMV status not recorded). Some clones in this sample may be carry-over from other donors' samples. Sequencing input: CD8+ T cells from PBMCs. The chain combines TRBV28 with TRBJ2-2; 14 bases line up with TRBD2. CDR3 amino acids: CASSGQGRGTSGSGDTGELFF. CDR3 in DNA: TGTGCCAGCAGTGGACAGGGAAGGGGGACTAGCGGGAGCGGGGACACCGGGGAGCTGTTTTTT.